This T cell receptor (beta chain) derives from a study of blood T cell repertoires in COVID-19. Trimming cost V 5 bases and J 3 bases; bases outside gene matches: 8. This CDR3 is 15 amino acids long. CDR1 and CDR2 from the germline V gene are MNHEY and SVGAGI. As handled by the study authors: From reference gene primer amplification, estimates of nucleated cell counts were derived. Sequenced by immunoSEQ multiplex PCR; TCRdb stores in-frame clones only, minus some. Clone size and the V and J calls come from that table; the DNA yielded D and trimming. Of more than 150,000 clones in the sample, 85% to 90% are singletons; the top ten hold less than 3%.

This sequence joins TRBV6-5 and TRBJ2-7; 9 nucleotides agree with TRBD1. The sequenced sample consisted of peripheral blood. This clonotype originated in a man aged 40-49 years with active or convalescent COVID-19. The CDR3 bases are TGTGCCAGCAGTCAACCCGGACAGGGGATCTACGAGCAGTACTTC. Protein product: CASSQPGQGIYEQYF.